These T cell receptor beta chains were read from a single sample in a study of blood T cell repertoires in COVID-19. The protocol was immunoSEQ multiplex PCR, while the TCRdb copy is restricted to in-frame clones and leaves out a portion. The sample yields roughly 150,000 clones, over 75% seen once. The sequenced material came from peripheral blood. The receptor source for this set is a man between 18 and 29 years old with COVID-19, enrolled during active disease. Both conserved end residues are part of each CDR3. The order of the fields is D gene, J gene, V gene, clone size, CDR3 protein, CDR3 DNA. D genes are given only for firm matches. Clone size is stated in some rows and not others, as once, few, many or a class when expanded.

d_call: TRBD1; j_call: TRBJ1-2; v_call: TRBV19; clone_size: NA; cdr3_aa: CASSLGQGYGYTF; cdr3_nt: TGTGCCAGTAGTCTCGGACAGGGCTATGGCTACACCTTC
d_call: NA; j_call: TRBJ2-3; v_call: TRBV19; clone_size: NA; cdr3_aa: CASMPSSSARTDTQYF; cdr3_nt: TGTGCCAGTATGCCCTCATCTAGCGCCCGCACAGATACGCAGTATTTT
d_call: NA; j_call: TRBJ2-1; v_call: TRBV5-6; clone_size: once; cdr3_aa: CASTSGLSQGEQFF; cdr3_nt: TGTGCCAGCACCTCGGGACTGTCCCAAGGTGAGCAGTTCTTC
d_call: NA; j_call: TRBJ2-7; v_call: TRBV6-5; clone_size: NA; cdr3_aa: CASRPDRFNSYEQYF; cdr3_nt: TGTGCCAGCAGACCCGACAGGTTCAACTCCTACGAGCAGTACTTC
d_call: TRBD1; j_call: TRBJ2-1; v_call: TRBV18; clone_size: NA; cdr3_aa: CASSPRTGSTYNEQFF; cdr3_nt: TGTGCCAGCTCACCTCGGACAGGGAGTACCTACAATGAGCAGTTCTTC
d_call: NA; j_call: TRBJ1-1; v_call: TRBV7-2; clone_size: NA; cdr3_aa: CASSLGRRAQNTEAFF; cdr3_nt: TGTGCCAGCAGCTTAGGAAGGCGGGCACAGAACACTGAAGCTTTCTTT
d_call: NA; j_call: TRBJ1-1; v_call: TRBV30; clone_size: NA; cdr3_aa: CAWSRVHFDTEAFF; cdr3_nt: TGTGCCTGGAGCCGGGTCCACTTCGACACTGAAGCTTTCTTT
d_call: NA; j_call: TRBJ2-3; v_call: TRBV6-2/TRBV6-3; clone_size: once; cdr3_aa: CASSYPANRGSTDTQYF; cdr3_nt: TGTGCCAGCAGTTACCCGGCGAACCGAGGTAGCACAGATACGCAGTATTTT
d_call: NA; j_call: TRBJ1-4; v_call: TRBV29-1; clone_size: once; cdr3_aa: CSVEATDGRNEKLLF; cdr3_nt: TGCAGCGTTGAAGCCACAGACGGAAGAAATGAAAAACTGCTTTTT
d_call: TRBD2; j_call: TRBJ2-1; v_call: TRBV5-4; clone_size: once; cdr3_aa: CASLREGHNEQFF; cdr3_nt: TGTGCCAGCTTAAGGGAGGGGCACAATGAGCAGTTCTTC
d_call: NA; j_call: TRBJ1-1; v_call: TRBV15; clone_size: NA; cdr3_aa: CATSRDRGNTEAFF; cdr3_nt: TGTGCCACCAGCAGAGACAGGGGGAACACTGAAGCTTTCTTT
d_call: NA; j_call: TRBJ2-1; v_call: TRBV21-1; clone_size: NA; cdr3_aa: CASSPIAGAGFYNEQFF; cdr3_nt: TGTGCCAGCAGCCCGATTGCGGGAGCGGGATTCTACAATGAGCAGTTCTTC
d_call: TRBD1; j_call: TRBJ1-6; v_call: TRBV4-3; clone_size: NA; cdr3_aa: CASSQQTGASNSPLHF; cdr3_nt: TGCGCCAGCAGCCAGCAGACAGGGGCCTCTAATTCACCCCTCCACTTT
d_call: NA; j_call: TRBJ2-5; v_call: TRBV14; clone_size: NA; cdr3_aa: CASSQVDSQETQYF; cdr3_nt: TGTGCCAGCAGCCAAGTGGACTCCCAAGAGACCCAGTACTTC
d_call: TRBD1; j_call: TRBJ2-7; v_call: TRBV9; clone_size: NA; cdr3_aa: CASSETGRGYEQYF; cdr3_nt: TGTGCCAGCAGCGAGACAGGGCGAGGATACGAGCAGTACTTC
d_call: TRBD1; j_call: TRBJ1-3; v_call: TRBV2; clone_size: NA; cdr3_aa: CASSDRGIDTIYF; cdr3_nt: TGTGCCAGCAGTGACAGGGGGATAGACACCATATATTTT
d_call: NA; j_call: TRBJ1-6; v_call: TRBV30; clone_size: NA; cdr3_aa: CAFTRGRSYNSPLHF; cdr3_nt: TGTGCCTTCACCCGGGGGAGGAGCTATAATTCACCCCTCCACTTT
d_call: TRBD2; j_call: TRBJ2-7; v_call: TRBV27; clone_size: NA; cdr3_aa: CASSAQTSGRSFVSYEQYF; cdr3_nt: TGTGCCAGCAGTGCCCAGACTAGCGGGAGGTCATTCGTATCCTACGAGCAGTACTTC
d_call: NA; j_call: TRBJ2-1; v_call: TRBV6-2/TRBV6-3; clone_size: NA; cdr3_aa: CASSYDRRAAYNEQFF; cdr3_nt: TGTGCCAGCAGTTACGATCGCAGGGCCGCCTACAATGAGCAGTTCTTC
d_call: NA; j_call: TRBJ1-1; v_call: TRBV4-3; clone_size: NA; cdr3_aa: CASSQGGLNTEAFF; cdr3_nt: TGCGCCAGCAGCCAAGGAGGGCTGAACACTGAAGCTTTCTTT
d_call: NA; j_call: TRBJ2-3; v_call: TRBV5-6; clone_size: few; cdr3_aa: CASSLDSGGRDTQYF; cdr3_nt: TGTGCCAGCAGCTTGGATAGCGGAGGTAGGGATACGCAGTATTTT
d_call: NA; j_call: TRBJ1-5; v_call: TRBV19; clone_size: NA; cdr3_aa: CASSIISGVGQPQHF; cdr3_nt: TGTGCCAGTAGTATCATTTCAGGGGTCGGTCAGCCCCAGCATTTT
d_call: NA; j_call: TRBJ1-2; v_call: TRBV4-1; clone_size: NA; cdr3_aa: CASSLRVAADGYTF; cdr3_nt: TGCGCCAGCAGCCTCCGGGTGGCAGCAGATGGCTACACCTTC
d_call: NA; j_call: TRBJ2-1; v_call: TRBV5-1; clone_size: NA; cdr3_aa: CASSMRDSGYNEQFF; cdr3_nt: TGCGCCAGCAGCATGCGGGATTCTGGGTACAATGAGCAGTTCTTC
d_call: TRBD2; j_call: TRBJ2-1; v_call: TRBV30; clone_size: NA; cdr3_aa: CAWTASGYNEQFF; cdr3_nt: TGTGCCTGGACGGCTAGCGGGTACAATGAGCAGTTCTTC
d_call: TRBD1; j_call: TRBJ2-7; v_call: TRBV28; clone_size: NA; cdr3_aa: CASSSTGAKKYEQYF; cdr3_nt: TGTGCCAGCAGTTCGACAGGGGCCAAGAAGTACGAGCAGTACTTC